One sample yielded the 13 T cell receptor beta chains listed below, sequenced in a study of shared clonotypes between healthy human individuals. Here immunoSEQ multiplex PCR was the method, and the copy in TCRdb shows in-frame clones only, minus some. The data contain 2 million to 2.5 million clones, 85% to 95% of them singletons. Sequenced: naive CD4+ T cells from PBMCs. Stated subset: CD45RA+ positively selected. These receptors all come from a man younger than 30 in good health. Some clones in this sample may be carry-over from other donors' samples.

The rearrangement uses TRBV10-3 and TRBJ1-1; D is unclear. The CDR3 totals 13 residues. Germline V lookup: CDR1 ENHRY, CDR2 SYGVKD. Trimming cost V 2 bases and J 1 base, with 5 bases left between them. DNA for the CDR3: TGTGCCATCAGTGAGGTGTGGAACACTGAAGCTTTCTTT. It encodes CAISEVWNTEAFF.

The chain is built from TRBV6-6 and TRBJ2-5, with 8 bases that match TRBD1. The CDR3 is 14 residues long. Germline trimming cut 4 bases from V and 7 bases from J; bases unmatched to any gene: 8. Germline V gene lookup returns CDR1 MNHNY and CDR2 SVGAGI (reference sequence). CDR3 coding DNA: TGTGCCAGCAGTTCCACAGACAGGGGCGGGACCCAGTACTTC. It is translated as CASSSTDRGGTQYF.

The V call is TRBV7-2, the J call TRBJ1-1; 7 nucleotides line up with TRBD1. The V gene end was trimmed by 2 bases and the J gene end by 4 bases; junction bases not matched to a gene: 7. CDR1 is SGHTA, CDR2 FQGNSA, per germline. This CDR3 region has 15 residues. DNA of the CDR3: TGTGCCAGCAGCTTAACAGGGGTCTCAGGCACTGAAGCTTTCTTT. Amino acids: CASSLTGVSGTEAFF.

V usage is TRBV7-8 and J usage is TRBJ2-7; possibly TRBD1 for D (5 bases). Trimming stripped 1 base from V and 6 bases from J, with 13 bases between. The CDR3 has 14 amino acids. CDR1 is SGHVS, CDR2 FQNEAQ, per germline. CDR3 protein: CASSLVGAAGEQYF. CDR3 bases: TGTGCCAGCAGCTTAGTTGGGGCGGCCGGCGAGCAGTACTTC.

The CDR3 region is CAPASSGSQGGTQYF. CDR3 coding DNA: TGTGCCCCCGCGTCTAGCGGGAGTCAAGGGGGTACGCAGTATTTT. The rearrangement uses TRBV7-2 and TRBJ2-3, with TRBD2 matching over 10 bases. This CDR3 contains 15 residues. Germline V gene data show CDR1 as SGHTA and CDR2 as FQGNSA. After removal of 11 bases from V and 8 bases from J, the junction contained 16 bases not matched to a gene. The variable domain in full, with the rest retrieved from reference TRBV7-2 and TRBJ2-3, is GAGVSQSPSNKVTEKGKDVELRCDPISGHTALYWYRQSLGQGLEFLIYFQGNSAPDKSGLPSDRFSAERTGGSVSTLTIQRTQQEDSAVYLCAPASSGSQGGTQYFGPGTRLTVL.

This chain joins TRBV19 and TRBJ1-3; D is unclear. This CDR3 comprises 13 residues. With 7 bases removed from V and 0 bases from J, the gap between germline ends came to 7 bases. In germline, CDR1 is LNHDA, CDR2 SQIVND (reference sequence). CDR3 amino acids: CASKRNSGNTIYF. CDR3 in DNA: TGTGCCAGTAAACGAAACTCTGGAAACACCATATATTTT.

The chain links TRBV7-2 to TRBJ1-1; no firm D call. Trimming pared 4 bases from V and 1 base from J, leaving 13 bases between. The germline gives CDR1 SGHTA, CDR2 FQGNSA. The CDR3 consists of 15 residues. The CDR3 reads CASSSPGSSNTEAFF. For the CDR3, the DNA is TGTGCCAGCAGCTCCCCCGGGTCATCGAACACTGAAGCTTTCTTT. Complete variable domain (other parts from reference TRBV7-2 and TRBJ1-1): GAGVSQSPSNKVTEKGKDVELRCDPISGHTALYWYRQSLGQGLEFLIYFQGNSAPDKSGLPSDRFSAERTGGSVSTLTIQRTQQEDSAVYLCASSSPGSSNTEAFFGQGTRLTVV.

The table lists this clone with a count of one. The V and J genes are TRBV15 and TRBJ1-1; D is uncertain. This CDR3 has 17 amino acids. V was trimmed by 4 bases and J by 2 bases, leaving 20 bases between them. Germline CDR1 and CDR2: LNHNV and YYDKDF (reference sequence). The CDR3 region has the DNA TGTGCCACCAGCACCCCCTGGGGAGTGGGTTCTAACACTGAAGCTTTCTTT. Protein sequence: CATSTPWGVGSNTEAFF.

The J gene is TRBJ2-5, the V gene TRBV5-1; 8 positions match TRBD2. The V gene's germline CDR1 is SGHRS and CDR2 YFSETQ. V lost 4 bases, J lost 1 base, and 15 bases stayed unmatched. This CDR3 contains 18 residues. Here the CDR3 DNA reads TGCGCCAGCAGCGATGGCGTTAGGGCTAGCGGGTCCCAAGAGACCCAGTACTTC. Translated: CASSDGVRASGSQETQYF.

V and J are TRBV29-1 and TRBJ1-1, with 9 bases lining up with TRBD1. The CDR3 has 13 amino acids. After removal of 4 bases from V and 4 bases from J, the junction contained 4 bases not matched to a gene. CDR1 is SQVTM and CDR2 is ANQGSEA in the germline V gene. CDR3 residues: CSVGGQGRTEAFF. DNA for the CDR3: TGCAGCGTTGGGGGACAGGGACGCACTGAAGCTTTCTTT.

The V and J genes are TRBV2 and TRBJ2-5; TRBD1 agrees at 8 bases. Per germline, CDR1 SNHLY and CDR2 FYNNEI. V shed 5 bases and J 7 bases; nucleotides not matched to a gene: 9. CDR3 length: 14 amino acids. CDR3 sequence reads: CASSPFTGGWTQYF. CDR3 DNA sequence: TGTGCCAGCAGTCCATTCACAGGGGGGTGGACCCAGTACTTC.

This chain joins TRBV9 and TRBJ1-3; a possible D gene is TRBD1 (5 bases). The germline V gene encodes CDR1 SGDLS and CDR2 YYNGEE. V was cut by 2 bases and J by 2 bases, with 11 bases left in between. This CDR3 has 15 residues. Here the CDR3 reads CASSVQGFTGNTIYF. The CDR3 DNA follows: TGTGCCAGCAGCGTCCAGGGTTTTACTGGAAACACCATATATTTT. Combining the CDR3 with reference TRBV9 and TRBJ1-3 gives the whole variable domain DSGVTQTPKHLITATGQRVTLRCSPRSGDLSVYWYQQSLDQGLQFLIQYYNGEERAKGNILERFSAQQFPDLHSELNLSSLELGDSALYFCASSVQGFTGNTIYFGEGSWLTVV.

This clone was detected only once. The chain carries TRBV18 and TRBJ1-4; D is ambiguous. This CDR3 has 15 residues. The germline V gene encodes CDR1 KGHSH and CDR2 LQKENI. The V end was cut by 3 bases, the J end by 0 bases, with 8 bases between. The CDR3, as DNA: TGTGCCAGCTCACCGCTTGATGCAACTAATGAAAAACTGTTTTTT. It translates to CASSPLDATNEKLFF.